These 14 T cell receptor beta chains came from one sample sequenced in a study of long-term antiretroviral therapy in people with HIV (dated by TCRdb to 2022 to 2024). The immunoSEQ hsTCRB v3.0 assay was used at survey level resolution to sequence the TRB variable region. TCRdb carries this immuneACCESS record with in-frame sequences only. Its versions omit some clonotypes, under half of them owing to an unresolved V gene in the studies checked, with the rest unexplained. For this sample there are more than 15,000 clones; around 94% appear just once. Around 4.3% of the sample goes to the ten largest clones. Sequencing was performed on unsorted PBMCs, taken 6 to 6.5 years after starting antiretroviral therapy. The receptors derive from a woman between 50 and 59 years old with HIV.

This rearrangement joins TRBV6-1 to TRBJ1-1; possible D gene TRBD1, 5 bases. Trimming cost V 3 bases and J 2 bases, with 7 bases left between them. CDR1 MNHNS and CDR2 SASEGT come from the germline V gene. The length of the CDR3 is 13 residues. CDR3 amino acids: CASSEQGNTEAFF. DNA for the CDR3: TGTGCCAGCAGTGAGCAGGGAAACACTGAAGCTTTCTTT.

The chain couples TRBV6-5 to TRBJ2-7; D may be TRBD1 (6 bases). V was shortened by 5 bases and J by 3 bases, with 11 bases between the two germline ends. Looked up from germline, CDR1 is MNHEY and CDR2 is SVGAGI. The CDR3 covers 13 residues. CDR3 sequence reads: CASSPQGRYEQYF. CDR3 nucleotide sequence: TGTGCCAGCAGTCCTCAGGGGCGCTACGAGCAGTACTTC.

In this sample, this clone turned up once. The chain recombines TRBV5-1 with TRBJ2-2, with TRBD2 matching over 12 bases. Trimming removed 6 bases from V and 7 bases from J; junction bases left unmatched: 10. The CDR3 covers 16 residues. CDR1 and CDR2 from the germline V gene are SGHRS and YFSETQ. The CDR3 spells CASKTSGSPVGGELFF. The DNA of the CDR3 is TGCGCCAGCAAGACTAGCGGGAGCCCCGTGGGCGGGGAGCTGTTTTTT.

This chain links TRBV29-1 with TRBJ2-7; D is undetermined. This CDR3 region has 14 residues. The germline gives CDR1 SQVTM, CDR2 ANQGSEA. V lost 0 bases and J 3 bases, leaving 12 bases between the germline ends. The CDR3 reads CSVEEAGRHYEQYF. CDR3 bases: TGCAGCGTTGAAGAGGCAGGTAGGCACTACGAGCAGTACTTC.

CDR3 bases: TGTGCCAGCAGCCCGGACAGAGTCACCGGGGAGCTGTTTTTT. This codes for CASSPDRVTGELFF. The chain combines TRBV7-6 with TRBJ2-2; D is possibly TRBD1 (6 bases). Germline V gives CDR1 SGHVS, CDR2 FNYEAQ. The germline V and J ends were trimmed by 5 bases and 4 bases, with 11 bases remaining between them. There are 14 residues in the CDR3.

CDR3 amino acids: CASSLDPGEETQYF. The CDR3 DNA sequence: TGTGCCAGCAGCTTGGACCCAGGGGAAGAGACCCAGTACTTC. The V gene is TRBV5-5, the J gene TRBJ2-5, with D possibly matching TRBD1 (6 bases). Germline V gene sequence: CDR1 SGHKS, CDR2 YYEKEE (reference sequence). The CDR3 is made up of 14 amino acids. Trimming removed 0 bases from V and 3 bases from J, with 9 bases in between.

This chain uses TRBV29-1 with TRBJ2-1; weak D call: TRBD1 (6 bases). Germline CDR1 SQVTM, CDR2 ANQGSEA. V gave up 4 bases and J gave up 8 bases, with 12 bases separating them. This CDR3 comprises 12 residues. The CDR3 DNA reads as TGCAGCGTTGTACAGGGTGGGGATGAGCAGTTCTTC. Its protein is CSVVQGGDEQFF.

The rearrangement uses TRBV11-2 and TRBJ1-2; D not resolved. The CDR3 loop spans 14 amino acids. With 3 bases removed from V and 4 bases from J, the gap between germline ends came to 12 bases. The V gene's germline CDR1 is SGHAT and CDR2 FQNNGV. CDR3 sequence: CASSFGNGVYGYTF. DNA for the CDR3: TGTGCCAGCAGCTTCGGCAACGGGGTCTATGGCTACACCTTC. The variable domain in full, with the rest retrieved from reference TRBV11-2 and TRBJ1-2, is EAGVAQSPRYKIIEKRQSVAFWCNPISGHATLYWYQQILGQGPKLLIQFQNNGVVDDSQLPKDRFSAERLKGVDSTLKIQPAKLEDSAVYLCASSFGNGVYGYTFGSGTRLTVV.

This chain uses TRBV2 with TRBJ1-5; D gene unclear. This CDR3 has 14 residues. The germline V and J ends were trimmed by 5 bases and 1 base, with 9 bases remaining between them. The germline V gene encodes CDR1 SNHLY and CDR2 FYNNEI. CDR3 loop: CASSKGGSNQPQHF. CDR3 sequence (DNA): TGTGCCAGCAGTAAGGGAGGAAGCAATCAGCCCCAGCATTTT.

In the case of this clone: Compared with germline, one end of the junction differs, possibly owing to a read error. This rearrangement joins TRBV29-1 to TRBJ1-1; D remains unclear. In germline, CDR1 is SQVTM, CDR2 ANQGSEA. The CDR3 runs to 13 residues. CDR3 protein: CSVQEVQNTEAFF. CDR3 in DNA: TGCAGCGTTCAAGAGGTACAGAACACTGAAGCTTTCTTT.

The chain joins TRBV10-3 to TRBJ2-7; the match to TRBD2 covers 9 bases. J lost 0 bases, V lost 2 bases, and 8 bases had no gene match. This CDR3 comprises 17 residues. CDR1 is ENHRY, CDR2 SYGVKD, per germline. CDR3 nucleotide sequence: TGTGCCATCAGTGAGGGACCCGGGACTAGCAGCTCCTACGAGCAGTACTTC. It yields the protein CAISEGPGTSSSYEQYF.

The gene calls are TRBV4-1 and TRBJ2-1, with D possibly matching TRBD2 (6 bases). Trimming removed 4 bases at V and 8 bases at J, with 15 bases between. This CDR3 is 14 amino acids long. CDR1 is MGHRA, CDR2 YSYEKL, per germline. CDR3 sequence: CASSPGLLGDEQFF. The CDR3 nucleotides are TGCGCCAGCAGCCCGGGACTCCTGGGGGATGAGCAGTTCTTC.

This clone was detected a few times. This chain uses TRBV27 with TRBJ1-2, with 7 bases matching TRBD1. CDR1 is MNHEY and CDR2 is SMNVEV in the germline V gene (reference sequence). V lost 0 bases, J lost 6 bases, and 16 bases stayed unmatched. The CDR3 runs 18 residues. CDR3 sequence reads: CASSLSIGPGGYHDGYTF. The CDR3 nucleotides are TGTGCCAGCAGTTTATCGATTGGCCCAGGGGGATACCATGATGGCTACACCTTC.

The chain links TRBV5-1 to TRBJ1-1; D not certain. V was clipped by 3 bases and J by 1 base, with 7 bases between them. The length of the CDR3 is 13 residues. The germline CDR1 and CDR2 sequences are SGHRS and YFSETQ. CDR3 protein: CASSSRENTEAFF. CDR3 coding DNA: TGCGCCAGCAGCTCGAGAGAGAACACTGAAGCTTTCTTT.